The clone carrying this T cell receptor beta chain was seen once. The antigen is unknown. Measured with immunoSEQ multiplex PCR; TCRdb has only the in-frame clones, and not every one. The data contain tens of thousands of clones, 90% to 95% of them seen just once; the ten biggest clones take up 1.5% to 2.5%. The record originates from a study of graft-versus-host responses after intestinal transplantation. Study overall: Every one of the recipients received anti-thymocyte globulin induction and afterwards took tacrolimus and steroids for about 3 years.

The germline V gene has CDR1 SGHTA and CDR2 FQGNSA. The CDR3 loop spans 16 amino acids. J was trimmed by 5 bases and V by 5 bases; bases with no gene match: 10. The chain recombines TRBV7-2 with TRBJ2-3; TRBD1 agrees at 10 bases. The receptor comes from a human donor who received an intestinal transplant. The source was unstimulated CD8+ T cells sorted from spleen or lymph node cells, collected before intestinal transplant. CDR3 sequence (DNA): TGTGCCAGCAGCCCTGGGTCGGACAGGGGGAAAGATACGCAGTATTTT. As protein: CASSPGSDRGKDTQYF. Together with reference TRBV7-2 and TRBJ2-3, the CDR3 gives the full variable domain: GAGVSQSPSNKVTEKGKDVELRCDPISGHTALYWYRQSLGQGLEFLIYFQGNSAPDKSGLPSDRFSAERTGGSVSTLTIQRTQQEDSAVYLCASSPGSDRGKDTQYFGPGTRLTVL.